One and the same sample provided the 9 T cell receptor beta chains below, sequenced in a study of shared clonotypes between healthy human individuals. Sequencing used immunoSEQ multiplex PCR; TCRdb keeps in-frame clones, though not all of them. The data show about 680,000 clones, roughly 78% seen once. Input material: memory CD4+ T cells sorted from blood. Subset meaning: CD45RA-negative fraction. These receptors were taken from a woman aged 30 to 39 in good health.

V usage is TRBV6-6 and J usage is TRBJ2-3; D uncertain. The CDR3 has 13 residues. Germline V gives CDR1 MNHNY, CDR2 SVGAGI (reference sequence). V gave up 6 bases and J gave up 1 base, with 8 bases separating them. The CDR3 reads CASSKPRTDTQYF. The CDR3 DNA is TGTGCCAGCAGCAAACCTCGCACAGATACGCAGTATTTT.

This clone was seen a few times. This chain uses TRBV7-2 with TRBJ2-1; unclear D gene. Germline values: CDR1 SGHTA, CDR2 FQGNSA. Trimming took off 1 base at V and 3 bases at J, with 13 bases between the two ends. This CDR3 has 16 residues. CDR3: CASSLEAGGIYNEQFF. Here the CDR3 DNA reads TGTGCCAGCAGCTTAGAGGCCGGTGGCATCTACAATGAGCAGTTCTTC.

The rearrangement links TRBV19 to TRBJ2-3; 12 bases align to TRBD1. Losses at the gene ends were 10 bases for V and 7 bases for J; bases not matched to a gene: 9. The germline V gene encodes CDR1 LNHDA and CDR2 SQIVND (reference sequence). The CDR3 sequence is 14 residues long. The CDR3 spells CATTGTGGANTQYF. In DNA form, the CDR3 reads TGTGCCACTACCGGGACAGGGGGCGCGAATACGCAGTATTTT.

V gene TRBV2 combines with J gene TRBJ2-5; 7 positions match TRBD1. The CDR3 runs 13 residues. The germline V gene encodes CDR1 SNHLY and CDR2 FYNNEI. V lost 8 bases, J lost 2 bases, and 5 bases stayed unmatched. In nucleotides, the CDR3 is TGTGCCAGCGGGGGACAGCTACAAGAGACCCAGTACTTC. This gives the protein CASGGQLQETQYF.

In DNA form, the CDR3 reads TGTGCCATCAGTGGACCTCGAAAGGGGGGCGAGCAGTACTTC. Translation gives CAISGPRKGGEQYF. The chain employs TRBV10-3 and TRBJ2-7; D may be TRBD1 or TRBD2 (6 bases each). The V end was cut by 4 bases, the J end by 6 bases, with 16 bases between. Germline CDR1 ENHRY, CDR2 SYGVKD. The CDR3 contains 14 residues.

This chain links TRBV4-1 with TRBJ1-3; D remains unclear. Germline assignment: CDR1 MGHRA and CDR2 YSYEKL. V gave up 3 bases and J gave up 3 bases, with 12 bases separating them. The CDR3 is 15 residues long. This CDR3 is CASSQLRYGGNTIYF. The CDR3 DNA reads TGCGCCAGCAGCCAGCTAAGATACGGTGGAAACACCATATATTTT.

The table lists this clone with a count of one. The chain uses TRBV5-6 and TRBJ2-1; a possible D gene is TRBD2 (6 bases). Trimming removed 2 bases at V and 5 bases at J, with 11 bases between. CDR3 length: 14 amino acids. The germline V gene encodes CDR1 SGHDT and CDR2 YYEEEE. The CDR3 sequence: CASSFRDWNNEQFF. CDR3 nucleotide sequence: TGTGCCAGCAGCTTCCGGGACTGGAACAATGAGCAGTTCTTC.

This clone was seen a handful of times. V gene TRBV19 combines with J gene TRBJ2-5; possibly TRBD2 for D (5 bases). V was pared by 2 bases and J by 4 bases, with 14 bases between. The CDR3 has 15 residues. Germline V gene lookup returns CDR1 LNHDA and CDR2 SQIVND (reference sequence). The CDR3 here is CASSITGNGGETQYF. CDR3 nucleotides: TGTGCCAGTAGTATAACGGGGAATGGAGGAGAGACCCAGTACTTC.

This clone was recorded many times. This sample includes further DNA sequences coding for the same CDR3. The rearrangement joins TRBV6-1 to TRBJ1-1; no definite D call. The germline V and J ends were trimmed by 1 base and 0 bases, with 6 bases remaining between them. CDR1 is MNHNS and CDR2 is SASEGT in the germline V gene. The CDR3 consists of 14 residues. CDR3 loop: CASSEGGLNTEAFF. The DNA for the CDR3 is TGTGCCAGCAGTGAAGGTGGCCTGAACACTGAAGCTTTCTTT.